This T cell receptor (beta chain) emerged from a study of blood T cell repertoires in COVID-19. On the study more broadly: Spain, Italy and the United States supplied samples that represented acute and convalescent COVID-19.

This clone was recorded once. CDR1 MNHEY and CDR2 SVGAGI come from the germline V gene. The CDR3 spans 14 residues. With V trimmed by 7 bases and J by 2 bases, 5 bases remained unmatched. Assay: immunoSEQ multiplex PCR; the TCRdb copy retains only in-frame clones and omits some. Of approximately 210,000 clones listed, 84% were seen once; the top ten hold 15% to 20%. The sequenced sample was peripheral blood. This TCR was recovered from a human donor in a cohort sampled during active COVID-19. The chain employs TRBV6-5 and TRBJ2-1, with 7 bases that match TRBD2. The CDR3 sequence is CASMQRGAYNEQFF. The CDR3 DNA is TGTGCCAGCATGCAGCGGGGAGCCTACAATGAGCAGTTCTTC.